This T cell receptor (beta chain) stems from a study of T-cell reconstitution after alpha-beta-depleted transplantation in children. Study-wide results and caveats: Several hundred expanded graft clones reportedly gave rise to the alpha-beta T cells present about two months after transplant.

This clonotype was counted between two and nine times. The target antigen is unknown. This sample's TCRbeta library carried unique molecular identifier barcodes. TCRdb re-analysed the PCR reads in MiXCR, keeping a single row per CDR3 protein. The sample yields about 980,000 distinct CDR3 sequences, about 26% seen once. V lost 4 bases and J 0 bases, leaving 18 bases between the germline ends. Germline-derived CDR1 and CDR2 are SGHVS and FQNEAQ. This CDR3 has 17 residues. This TCR was recovered from a boy in the first two years of life who had a stem cell transplant for SCID, so the T cells may come from the graft donor. The chain joins TRBV7-8 to TRBJ1-1, with D possibly being TRBD1 (6 bases). The material sequenced was PBMCs, mostly from graft donor cells, taken 360 days after TCRalphabeta/CD19-depleted stem cell transplant. CDR3 loop: CASSSGGQGWMNTEAFF. The DNA for the CDR3 is TGTGCCAGCAGCTCCGGGGGGCAGGGGTGGATGAACACTGAAGCTTTCTTT.